These T cell receptor beta chains were read from a single sample in a study of blood T cell repertoires in COVID-19. Sequencing was performed with immunoSEQ multiplex PCR; in TCRdb, only in-frame clones are kept and a portion is missing. The sample lists 200,000 to 250,000 clones, roughly 85% occurring once. Material: PBMCs or T cells enriched from blood (not recorded which). Source of these receptors: a woman aged 40 to 55 with acute COVID-19. The conserved cysteine and the conserved F or W are not part of the CDR3 here. Each record gives: V gene, CDR3 length, J gene, CDR3 protein.

v_call: TRBV5-1; cdr3_length: 14; j_call: TRBJ2-2; cdr3_aa: ATRYGQGANTGELF
v_call: TRBV3-1/TRBV3-2; cdr3_length: 11; j_call: TRBJ1-1; cdr3_aa: ASSRKPNTEAF
v_call: TRBV28; cdr3_length: 13; j_call: TRBJ1-2; cdr3_aa: ASSPTGRVSYGYT
v_call: TRBV27; cdr3_length: 12; j_call: TRBJ1-2; cdr3_aa: ASSLSLTFHGYT
v_call: TRBV2; cdr3_length: 15; j_call: TRBJ2-1; cdr3_aa: ARGGLAGSSSYNEQF
v_call: TRBV4-1; cdr3_length: 13; j_call: TRBJ2-1; cdr3_aa: ASSQDFGALNEQF
v_call: TRBV10-3; cdr3_length: 12; j_call: TRBJ1-5; cdr3_aa: AISESDREQPQH
v_call: TRBV10-2; cdr3_length: 12; j_call: TRBJ1-5; cdr3_aa: ASSVRGSNQPQH
v_call: TRBV18; cdr3_length: 11; j_call: TRBJ2-1; cdr3_aa: ASSATGDNEQF
v_call: TRBV11-2; cdr3_length: 11; j_call: TRBJ1-2; cdr3_aa: ASSPTGVDGYT
v_call: TRBV6-1; cdr3_length: 15; j_call: TRBJ1-2; cdr3_aa: ASSEFRTGYTNYGYT
v_call: TRBV27; cdr3_length: 16; j_call: TRBJ2-2; cdr3_aa: ASSFGGIGQGYTGELF
v_call: TRBV4-3; cdr3_length: 11; j_call: TRBJ1-2; cdr3_aa: ASSQDQGYGYT
v_call: TRBV29-1; cdr3_length: 11; j_call: TRBJ2-1; cdr3_aa: SVDANGAPQQF
v_call: TRBV12-3/TRBV12-4; cdr3_length: 9; j_call: TRBJ2-1; cdr3_aa: ASSMRNEQF
v_call: TRBV19; cdr3_length: 12; j_call: TRBJ2-2; cdr3_aa: ASSIAGNTGELF
v_call: TRBV10-1; cdr3_length: 11; j_call: TRBJ1-1; cdr3_aa: ASRSGGGTEAF
v_call: TRBV4-3; cdr3_length: 15; j_call: TRBJ1-2; cdr3_aa: ASSHRASGGAGYGYT
v_call: TRBV6-5; cdr3_length: 13; j_call: TRBJ1-3; cdr3_aa: ASSRTGTGGNTIY
v_call: TRBV6-5; cdr3_length: 13; j_call: TRBJ1-1; cdr3_aa: ASSPTMGPRTEAF
v_call: TRBV7-9; cdr3_length: 14; j_call: TRBJ2-7; cdr3_aa: ASSKGLAVFSYEQY
v_call: TRBV12-3/TRBV12-4; cdr3_length: 11; j_call: TRBJ1-4; cdr3_aa: ASNRVANEKLF
v_call: TRBV7-9; cdr3_length: 13; j_call: TRBJ1-2; cdr3_aa: ASSLESSAGDGYT
v_call: TRBV19; cdr3_length: 12; j_call: TRBJ1-3; cdr3_aa: ASSTRDWGNTIY
v_call: TRBV5-1; cdr3_length: 13; j_call: TRBJ2-1; cdr3_aa: ASSPWGQTDNEQF
v_call: TRBV12-3/TRBV12-4; cdr3_length: 11; j_call: TRBJ1-5; cdr3_aa: ASRDFRDQPQH
v_call: TRBV9; cdr3_length: 12; j_call: TRBJ1-1; cdr3_aa: ASSPFGGNTEAF
v_call: TRBV6-5; cdr3_length: 10; j_call: TRBJ1-1; cdr3_aa: ASRSFVAEAF
v_call: TRBV18; cdr3_length: 11; j_call: TRBJ1-2; cdr3_aa: ASSPGTEYGYT
v_call: TRBV2; cdr3_length: 14; j_call: TRBJ2-1; cdr3_aa: ASRGDRFSSYNEQF
v_call: TRBV10-3; cdr3_length: 13; j_call: TRBJ1-1; cdr3_aa: AISEPGQGSTEAF
v_call: TRBV27; cdr3_length: 12; j_call: TRBJ1-5; cdr3_aa: ASSLVESNQPQH
v_call: TRBV5-4; cdr3_length: 14; j_call: TRBJ1-4; cdr3_aa: ASSLVVRGGLEKLF
v_call: TRBV27; cdr3_length: 16; j_call: TRBJ1-3; cdr3_aa: ASSLRLPGQGSGNTIY
v_call: TRBV7-8; cdr3_length: 14; j_call: TRBJ2-1; cdr3_aa: ASSLFWDEGYNEQF
v_call: TRBV9; cdr3_length: 14; j_call: TRBJ2-2; cdr3_aa: ASSVQRGILPGELF
v_call: TRBV19; cdr3_length: 10; j_call: TRBJ1-1; cdr3_aa: ASSKEDRGAF
v_call: TRBV3-1/TRBV3-2; cdr3_length: 12; j_call: TRBJ2-3; cdr3_aa: ASSHSGGADTQY
v_call: TRBV27; cdr3_length: 13; j_call: TRBJ2-1; cdr3_aa: ASSLGTSAYNEQF
v_call: TRBV27; cdr3_length: 10; j_call: TRBJ1-6; cdr3_aa: ASSPGKSPLH
v_call: TRBV7-9; cdr3_length: 11; j_call: TRBJ1-1; cdr3_aa: ASSREGNTEAF
v_call: TRBV10-1; cdr3_length: 11; j_call: TRBJ1-1; cdr3_aa: ASSEGENTEAF
v_call: TRBV19; cdr3_length: 14; j_call: TRBJ1-2; cdr3_aa: ASRLTGNHQSYGYT
v_call: TRBV9; cdr3_length: 12; j_call: TRBJ1-4; cdr3_aa: ASSVAGGGEKLF
v_call: TRBV19; cdr3_length: 11; j_call: TRBJ2-1; cdr3_aa: ASSSPGLNEQF
v_call: TRBV7-9; cdr3_length: 11; j_call: TRBJ1-1; cdr3_aa: ASSGGQWYQAF
v_call: TRBV6-5; cdr3_length: 11; j_call: TRBJ1-1; cdr3_aa: ATTRTENTEAF
v_call: TRBV4-3; cdr3_length: 13; j_call: TRBJ1-4; cdr3_aa: ASSQSGTVNEKLF
v_call: TRBV7-9; cdr3_length: 11; j_call: TRBJ1-2; cdr3_aa: ASSLEEENGYT
v_call: TRBV27; cdr3_length: 14; j_call: TRBJ1-5; cdr3_aa: ASSLKGAGGNQPQH
v_call: TRBV29-1; cdr3_length: 10; j_call: TRBJ2-7; cdr3_aa: SVDRQGNEQY
v_call: TRBV7-2; cdr3_length: 14; j_call: TRBJ1-3; cdr3_aa: ASSDYRDTSGNTIY
v_call: TRBV7-9; cdr3_length: 14; j_call: TRBJ1-1; cdr3_aa: ASTKIRELSGTEAF
v_call: TRBV10-3; cdr3_length: 12; j_call: TRBJ1-2; cdr3_aa: AISESQGNYGYT
v_call: TRBV5-6; cdr3_length: 15; j_call: TRBJ1-2; cdr3_aa: ASSFRSGGQGGSGYT
v_call: TRBV15; cdr3_length: 11; j_call: TRBJ1-1; cdr3_aa: ATSISTSTEAF
v_call: TRBV27; cdr3_length: 16; j_call: TRBJ1-1; cdr3_aa: ASSSWGGLLRLNTEAF